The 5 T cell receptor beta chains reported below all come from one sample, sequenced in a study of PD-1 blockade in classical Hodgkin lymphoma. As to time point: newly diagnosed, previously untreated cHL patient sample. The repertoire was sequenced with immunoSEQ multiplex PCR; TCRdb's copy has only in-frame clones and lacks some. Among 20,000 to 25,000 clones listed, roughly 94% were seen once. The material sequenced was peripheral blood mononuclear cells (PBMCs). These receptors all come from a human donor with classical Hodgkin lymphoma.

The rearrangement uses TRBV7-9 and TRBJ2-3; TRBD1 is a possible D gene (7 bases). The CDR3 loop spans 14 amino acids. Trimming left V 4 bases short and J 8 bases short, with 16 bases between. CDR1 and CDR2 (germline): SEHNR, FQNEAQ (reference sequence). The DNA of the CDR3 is TGTGCCAGCAGCTGGGGACCTCAGGGGGGTACGCAGTATTTT. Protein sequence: CASSWGPQGGTQYF.

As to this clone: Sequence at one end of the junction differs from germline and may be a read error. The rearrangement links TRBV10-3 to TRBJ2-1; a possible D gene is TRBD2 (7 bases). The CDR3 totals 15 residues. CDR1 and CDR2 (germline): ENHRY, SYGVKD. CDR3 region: CAITAAGAELNEQLF. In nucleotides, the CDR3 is TGTGCCATCACAGCGGCGGGGGCTGAACTCAATGAGCAGCTCTTC.

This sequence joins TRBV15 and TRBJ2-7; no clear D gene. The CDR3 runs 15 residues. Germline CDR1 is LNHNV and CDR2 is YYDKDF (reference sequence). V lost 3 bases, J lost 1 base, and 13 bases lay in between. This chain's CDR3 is CATSSERAGSYEQYF. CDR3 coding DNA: TGTGCCACCAGCAGCGAAAGGGCCGGGTCCTACGAGCAGTACTTC.

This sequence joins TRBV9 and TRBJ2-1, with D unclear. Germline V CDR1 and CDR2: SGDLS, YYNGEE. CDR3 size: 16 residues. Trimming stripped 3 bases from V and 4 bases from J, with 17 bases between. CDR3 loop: CASSETNSAIYNEQFF. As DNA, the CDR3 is TGTGCCAGCAGCGAGACGAACAGTGCTATTTACAATGAGCAGTTCTTC.

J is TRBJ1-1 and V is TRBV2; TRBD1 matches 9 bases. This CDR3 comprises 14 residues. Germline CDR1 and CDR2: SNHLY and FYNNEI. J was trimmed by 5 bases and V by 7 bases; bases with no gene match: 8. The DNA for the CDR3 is TGTGCCAGCACCCTCGGGACAGGGTATACTGAAGCTTTCTTT. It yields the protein CASTLGTGYTEAFF. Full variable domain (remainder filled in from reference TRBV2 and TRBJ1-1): EPEVTQTPSHQVTQMGQEVILRCVPISNHLYFYWYRQILGQKVEFLVSFYNNEISEKSEIFDDQFSVERPDGSNFTLKIRSTKLEDSAMYFCASTLGTGYTEAFFGQGTRLTVV.